This T cell receptor (beta chain) was sequenced during a study of blood T cell repertoires in COVID-19. Study background: The United States, Italy and Spain provided the acute and convalescent COVID-19 samples. Sample material is recorded as cDNA or gDNA derived from T cells, B-cell-depleted T cells, or PBMCs.

How the authors handled the data: Estimation of nucleated cell counts relied on the amplification of reference gene primers. Clones were read by immunoSEQ multiplex PCR, and TCRdb kept only the in-frame ones, dropping some. For V, J and clone size, that table is used; D and trimming come from the DNA. The table shows approximately 60,000 clones, with more than 70% occurring only once. The CDR3 covers 14 residues. V shed 6 bases, J shed 2 bases, and the junction held 4 bases outside the gene matches. Germline V CDR1 and CDR2: SNHLY, FYNNEI. The chain employs TRBV2 and TRBJ1-2; TRBD1 matches at 9 bases. This receptor was obtained from a human donor in a cohort sampled during active COVID-19. The sample was peripheral blood. The CDR3 DNA reads as TGTGCCAGCAGCCCCGGGACAGGGAACTATGGCTACACCTTC. It translates to CASSPGTGNYGYTF.